The 23 T cell receptor beta chains below come from one sample, sequenced in a study of cytomegalovirus exposure and HLA in healthy donors. Generated by immunoSEQ multiplex PCR, the TCRdb table keeps only in-frame clones and is missing some. The repertoire includes 100,000 to 150,000 clones, 85% to 90% of them detected once, and less than 2% sits in the top ten. Sequences were obtained from PBMCs. Receptors originate from a woman between 18 and 30 years old in good health and CMV-seronegative.

The chain employs TRBV7-2 and TRBJ2-7; no definite D call. Germline-derived CDR1 and CDR2 are SGHTA and FQGNSA. Between the trimmed V and J ends, which lost 4 bases and 3 bases, there was a span of 7 bases. The CDR3 contains 12 residues. CDR3: CASSSPSYEQYF. The DNA for the CDR3 is TGTGCCAGCAGCTCGCCGAGCTACGAGCAGTACTTC.

The rearrangement links TRBV19 to TRBJ2-7; 8 bases agree with TRBD2. The CDR3 totals 13 residues. Germline V gene data show CDR1 as LNHDA and CDR2 as SQIVND (reference sequence). Losses at the gene ends were 6 bases for V and 5 bases for J; bases not matched to a gene: 6. The DNA of the CDR3 is TGTGCCAGTAGCCCGGGAGGGCTGGACGAGCAGTACTTC. It encodes CASSPGGLDEQYF.

The chain employs TRBV15 and TRBJ1-1; TRBD1 aligns across 10 bases. With V trimmed by 4 bases and J by 0 bases, 2 bases remained unmatched. Germline CDR1 reads LNHNV; CDR2 reads YYDKDF (reference sequence). This CDR3 region has 15 residues. In nucleotides, the CDR3 is TGTGCCACCAGCAAGGACAGGGGGATGAACACTGAAGCTTTCTTT. Its translation: CATSKDRGMNTEAFF.

The J gene is TRBJ2-7, the V gene TRBV5-1; D perhaps matches TRBD1 (6 bases). CDR3 length: 16 residues. Germline-derived CDR1 and CDR2 are SGHRS and YFSETQ. The V end was cut by 4 bases, the J end by 1 base, with 18 bases between. The CDR3: CASSGGGSRGSYEQYF. DNA for the CDR3: TGCGCCAGCAGCGGTGGGGGCTCCCGAGGGTCCTACGAGCAGTACTTC.

The chain has TRBV11-2 and TRBJ2-5; 9 positions match TRBD2. CDR3 size: 17 residues. Germline values: CDR1 SGHAT, CDR2 FQNNGV. V dropped 1 base and J dropped 1; count of bases not matched to a gene: 7. CDR3 bases: TGTGCCAGCAGCTTAGGAAGACTAGCGGCGATCCAAGAGACCCAGTACTTC. This translates into CASSLGRLAAIQETQYF. Complete variable domain (other parts from reference TRBV11-2 and TRBJ2-5): EAGVAQSPRYKIIEKRQSVAFWCNPISGHATLYWYQQILGQGPKLLIQFQNNGVVDDSQLPKDRFSAERLKGVDSTLKIQPAKLEDSAVYLCASSLGRLAAIQETQYFGPGTRLLVL.

The sample holds a few counts of this clone. This chain uses TRBV5-1 with TRBJ2-2; D is unresolved. This CDR3 spans 14 amino acids. Looked up from germline, CDR1 is SGHRS and CDR2 is YFSETQ. V shed 0 bases and J shed 1 base, with 4 bases lying between them. The CDR3 DNA sequence: TGCGCCAGCAGCTTGGGACAGAACACCGGGGAGCTGTTTTTT. Translated, it gives CASSLGQNTGELFF.

This rearrangement joins TRBV28 to TRBJ1-2, with no clear D. Germline V gene lookup returns CDR1 MDHEN and CDR2 SYDVKM. V lost 3 bases to trimming and J lost 6 bases, with 5 bases between them. CDR3 length: 11 residues. The CDR3 nucleotides read TGTGCCAGCAGTTTGAGGCATGGCTACACCTTC. Translated: CASSLRHGYTF.

The genes are TRBV10-3 and TRBJ2-3, with unresolved D. This CDR3 spans 14 amino acids. Germline V gene lookup returns CDR1 ENHRY and CDR2 SYGVKD. With 6 bases removed from V and 2 bases from J, the gap between germline ends came to 12 bases. CDR3 nucleotide sequence: TGTGCCATCAGCCCATTAGAGAACACAGATACGCAGTATTTT. As protein: CAISPLENTDTQYF.

The rearrangement uses TRBV6-5 and TRBJ2-5; TRBD2 matches at 11 bases. V shed 6 bases, J shed 4 bases, and the junction held 7 bases outside the gene matches. Germline values: CDR1 MNHEY, CDR2 SVGAGI. The CDR3 is 15 residues long. The CDR3 reads CASRVAGGPGETQYF. The CDR3 bases are TGTGCCAGCAGGGTAGCGGGGGGGCCGGGAGAGACCCAGTACTTC.

The chain couples TRBV18 to TRBJ2-7, with D possibly being TRBD2 (6 bases). V was trimmed by 7 bases and J by 2 bases, leaving 12 bases between them. This CDR3 region has 13 residues. Germline CDR1 is KGHSH and CDR2 is LQKENI. For the CDR3, the DNA is TGTGCCAGCTGTAGGGACTGTACCTACGAGCAGTACTTC. Residues: CASCRDCTYEQYF.

In its sample, this clone was seen once. The genes are TRBV5-5 and TRBJ2-7; perhaps TRBD2 as D (5 bases). Germline CDR1 SGHKS, CDR2 YYEKEE (reference sequence). The CDR3 is made up of 14 amino acids. V gave up 4 bases and J gave up 2 bases, with 13 bases separating them. The CDR3 DNA sequence: TGTGCCAGCAGCCCCCGGACTGGGGCCTACGAGCAGTACTTC. This translates into CASSPRTGAYEQYF.

The count of this clone is one. The chain couples TRBV30 to TRBJ1-1, with D possibly matching TRBD1 (5 bases). The V gene lost 2 bases and the J gene lost 7 bases, with 14 bases spanning the gap. This CDR3 is built from 13 residues. Germline V gene sequence: CDR1 GTSNPN, CDR2 SVGIG (reference sequence). For the CDR3, the DNA is TGTGCCTGGAGTAAAATCCAGGGCTATGAAGCTTTCTTT. Its translation: CAWSKIQGYEAFF.

This sequence joins TRBV28 and TRBJ2-2; the D gene is possibly TRBD2 (5 bases). V shed 3 bases and J shed 1 base, with 6 bases lying between them. CDR3 size: 14 residues. Germline CDR1 reads MDHEN; CDR2 reads SYDVKM. Written as DNA, the CDR3 is TGTGCCAGCAGTTTTGCGGGGAACACCGGGGAGCTGTTTTTT. Its protein is CASSFAGNTGELFF.

The chain employs TRBV28 and TRBJ2-2, with D possibly being TRBD2 (5 bases). Trimming cost V 3 bases and J 1 base, with 6 bases left between them. The CDR3 contains 14 residues. Germline V gives CDR1 MDHEN, CDR2 SYDVKM. The CDR3 sequence is CASSFRGNTGELFF. The CDR3 DNA reads TGTGCCAGCAGTTTTCGGGGGAACACCGGGGAGCTGTTTTTT.

The chain couples TRBV15 to TRBJ2-3; possibly TRBD2 for D (5 bases). CDR3 length: 14 residues. Trimming took 2 bases from V and 4 from J, leaving 10 bases between them. Germline CDR1 and CDR2: LNHNV and YYDKDF (reference sequence). CDR3: CATSRSTDSDTQYF. CDR3 bases: TGTGCCACCAGCAGATCTACGGACTCAGATACGCAGTATTTT.

The chain combines TRBV2 with TRBJ2-3; 8 bases are a match to TRBD1. The CDR3 covers 13 residues. CDR1 is SNHLY, CDR2 FYNNEI, per germline. V shed 6 bases, J shed 2 bases, and the junction held 1 base outside the gene matches. The CDR3: CASRDRDTDTQYF. CDR3 coding DNA: TGTGCCAGCAGGGACAGGGACACAGATACGCAGTATTTT.

V gene TRBV18 combines with J gene TRBJ1-1, with D possibly being TRBD1 (5 bases). Between the trimmed V and J ends, which lost 4 bases and 0 bases, there was a span of 9 bases. Germline V lookup: CDR1 KGHSH, CDR2 LQKENI. The CDR3 has 14 amino acids. The CDR3 sequence is CASSRTGMNTEAFF. CDR3 nucleotides: TGTGCCAGCTCACGTACAGGAATGAACACTGAAGCTTTCTTT.

This clone was found once. CDR3 protein: CASSEGPRGYEQYF. CDR3 coding DNA: TGTGCCAGCAGTGAAGGTCCCAGGGGGTACGAGCAGTACTTC. The chain uses TRBV2 and TRBJ2-7; 7 bases are a match to TRBD1. Germline V gene sequence: CDR1 SNHLY, CDR2 FYNNEI. CDR3 length: 14 amino acids. Trimming took 1 base from V and 4 from J; bases not matched to a gene: 4. The full variable domain, its missing parts supplied by reference TRBV2 and TRBJ2-7, is EPEVTQTPSHQVTQMGQEVILRCVPISNHLYFYWYRQILGQKVEFLVSFYNNEISEKSEIFDDQFSVERPDGSNFTLKIRSTKLEDSAMYFCASSEGPRGYEQYFGPGTRLTVT.

This clone was observed once. The chain couples TRBV5-1 to TRBJ2-1; D perhaps matches TRBD2 (6 bases). Trimming took 4 bases from V and 3 from J, leaving 11 bases between them. Germline V gives CDR1 SGHRS, CDR2 YFSETQ. The CDR3 is 14 amino acids. The CDR3 sequence: CASSPRRDYNEQFF. The CDR3 region has the DNA TGCGCCAGCAGCCCGAGGCGGGACTACAATGAGCAGTTCTTC.

J is TRBJ2-5 and V is TRBV5-4; the match to TRBD2 covers 8 bases. CDR1 is SGHNT, CDR2 YYREEE, per germline (reference sequence). J gave up 5 bases and V 3 bases, and 6 bases lay outside the gene matches. The CDR3 covers 14 residues. The CDR3 region has the DNA TGTGCCAGCAGCTCGGGGGGGCCTGGTGAGACCCAGTACTTC. It encodes CASSSGGPGETQYF.

The chain links TRBV5-6 to TRBJ2-1; 11 bases map to TRBD2. The CDR3 totals 18 residues. The germline V gene has CDR1 SGHDT and CDR2 YYEEEE. Losses at the gene ends were 6 bases for V and 6 bases for J; bases not matched to a gene: 17. DNA for the CDR3: TGTGCCAGCACCAGCTTTGGCATAGCGGGAGGGCCGGTCAATGAGCAGTTCTTC. Translated, it gives CASTSFGIAGGPVNEQFF.

V gene TRBV27 combines with J gene TRBJ1-5; perhaps TRBD1 as D (5 bases). V dropped 3 bases and J dropped 0 bases, with 9 bases sitting between them. The CDR3 consists of 15 residues. Germline CDR1 reads MNHEY; CDR2 reads SMNVEV (reference sequence). CDR3 in DNA: TGTGCCAGCAGTTTTAGGGGCTATAGCAATCAGCCCCAGCATTTT. Its protein is CASSFRGYSNQPQHF.

V gene TRBV7-5 combines with J gene TRBJ1-5; TRBD1, the table's D call, lacks a check against the DNA. TRBV7-5 constitutes a pseudogene. The CDR3 runs 16 residues. The CDR3 DNA sequence: TGTGTCAGAAGCCCCTCCCGGCAGGGGATGGAACAGCCCCAGCATTTT. Encoded protein: CVRSPSRQGMEQPQHF.